The 29 T cell receptor beta chains below come from one sample, sequenced in a study of a mutant IDH1 vaccine in newly diagnosed glioma. The time point was: week 5, during vaccination. One vaccine dose held 300 ug of mutant IDH1 20-mer peptide and came with topical imiquimod. These receptors are not linked to any known antigen. Measured with immunoSEQ multiplex PCR; TCRdb has only the in-frame clones, and not every one. The sample holds 45,000 to 60,000 clones, around 80% seen once. The material was PBMCs, obtained from a glioma patient whose treatment included an IDH1 peptide vaccine. Every receptor here comes from a man aged 45 to 65 with glioma.

The rearrangement uses TRBV19 and TRBJ2-7; D is uncertain. Germline loops: CDR1 LNHDA, CDR2 SQIVND (reference sequence). Trimming left V 1 base short and J 3 bases short, with 16 bases between. This CDR3 has 16 residues. For the CDR3, the DNA is TGTGCCAGTAGTATAGGGTGGCGGCAGGCGGACTACGAGCAGTACTTC. It is translated as CASSIGWRQADYEQYF. The variable domain in full, completed from reference TRBV19 and TRBJ2-7, reads DGGITQSPKYLFRKEGQNVTLSCEQNLNHDAMYWYRQDPGQGLRLIYYSQIVNDFQKGDIAEGYSVSREKKESFPLTVTSAQKNPTAFYLCASSIGWRQADYEQYFGPGTRLTVT.

This clone was counted between two and nine times. The sample has other DNA sequences that encode this CDR3 too. The chain has TRBV11-2 and TRBJ1-5; D uncertain. V lost 4 bases, J lost 5 bases, and 9 bases lay in between. The CDR3 is 13 amino acids. From germline, CDR1 is SGHAT and CDR2 FQNNGV. CDR3 in DNA: TGTGCCAGCAGCTCACAGCAGGATCAGCCCCAGCATTTT. Protein product: CASSSQQDQPQHF.

V is TRBV15 and J is TRBJ2-1; no firm D call. Germline loops: CDR1 LNHNV, CDR2 YYDKDF (reference sequence). This CDR3 has 11 residues. Trimming removed 1 base from V and 9 bases from J, with 4 bases in between. CDR3 sequence: CATSRGSEQFF. CDR3 DNA sequence: TGTGCCACCAGCAGAGGATCTGAGCAGTTCTTC.

The genes are TRBV9 and TRBJ1-6; 9 nucleotides line up with TRBD1. Losses at the gene ends were 0 bases for V and 7 bases for J; bases not matched to a gene: 2. Germline CDR1 SGDLS, CDR2 YYNGEE. The CDR3 contains 15 residues. The CDR3: CASSVEGQGNSPLHF. The DNA for the CDR3 is TGTGCCAGCAGCGTAGAGGGACAGGGCAATTCACCCCTCCACTTT.

This clone was seen only a few times. The V gene is TRBV5-5, the J gene TRBJ2-7, with D perhaps TRBD2 (6 bases). Germline V gives CDR1 SGHKS, CDR2 YYEKEE (reference sequence). V was pared by 3 bases and J by 5 bases, with 21 bases between. The CDR3 length is 16 residues. The CDR3 here is CASSSLGGIPADEQYF. CDR3 DNA: TGTGCCAGCAGCTCCCTGGGGGGAATCCCTGCCGACGAGCAGTACTTC.

CDR3 bases: TGCGCCAGCAGCTTGAGGTTAAAGAACACTGAAGCTTTCTTT. Encoded protein: CASSLRLKNTEAFF. The chain combines TRBV5-1 with TRBJ1-1, with D hard to call. This CDR3 contains 14 residues. Trimming took 1 base from V and 1 from J, leaving 8 bases between them. Germline-derived CDR1 and CDR2 are SGHRS and YFSETQ.

V usage is TRBV27 and J usage is TRBJ1-2; D ambiguous. The CDR3 consists of 14 residues. The V gene lost 3 bases and the J gene lost 3 bases, with 11 bases spanning the gap. Germline V gene data show CDR1 as MNHEY and CDR2 as SMNVEV (reference sequence). CDR3 sequence: CASSFSRSDYGYTF. Written as DNA, the CDR3 is TGTGCCAGCAGTTTTAGCAGGAGCGACTATGGCTACACCTTC.

The CDR3 DNA is TGCGCCAGCAGCTTGCCGGGGCCTGAGGGCTACACCTTC. This encodes CASSLPGPEGYTF. This rearrangement joins TRBV5-1 to TRBJ1-2; perhaps TRBD1 as D (5 bases). The V gene lost 1 base and the J gene lost 8 bases, with 12 bases spanning the gap. CDR3 length: 13 amino acids. Looked up from germline, CDR1 is SGHRS and CDR2 is YFSETQ.

The gene calls are TRBV7-2 and TRBJ2-7; 8 bases map to TRBD1. The V segment lost 1 base and the J segment 5 bases; nucleotides outside the gene matches: 4. From germline, CDR1 is SGHTA and CDR2 FQGNSA. This CDR3 spans 14 amino acids. CDR3 protein: CASSLGAGGNEQYF. The CDR3 bases are TGTGCCAGCAGCTTAGGGGCAGGGGGCAACGAGCAGTACTTC.

The chain is built from TRBV7-3 and TRBJ2-3; 12 bases map to TRBD2. CDR3 length equals 17 residues. V shed 5 bases, J shed 2 bases, and the junction held 8 bases outside the gene matches. CDR1 is SGHTA and CDR2 is FQGTGA in the germline V gene. CDR3 sequence reads: CASSHGLAGLITDTQYF. The CDR3 nucleotides are TGTGCCAGCAGCCACGGACTAGCGGGGCTTATCACAGATACGCAGTATTTT.

Concerning this clone itself: Different DNA sequences within this sample yield the same CDR3. V is TRBV27 and J is TRBJ2-1; D not certain. CDR3 size: 12 residues. Germline V gene data show CDR1 as MNHEY and CDR2 as SMNVEV (reference sequence). V was cut by 5 bases and J by 4 bases, with 6 bases left in between. The CDR3 nucleotides are TGTGCCAGCAGTCTTGGGTACAATGAGCAGTTCTTC. It yields the protein CASSLGYNEQFF.

Within the sample, this clone is medium-sized. The V and J genes are TRBV20-1 and TRBJ1-4, with D hard to call. The germline V and J ends were trimmed by 7 bases and 5 bases, with 8 bases remaining between them. CDR1 is DFQATT, CDR2 SNEGSKA, per germline (reference sequence). The CDR3 is made up of 11 amino acids. CDR3 nucleotide sequence: TGCAGTGTCCACAAGAATGAAAAACTGTTTTTT. This gives the protein CSVHKNEKLFF.

The chain couples TRBV29-1 to TRBJ2-7; 7 bases map to TRBD2. This CDR3 has 12 amino acids. V lost 7 bases to trimming and J lost 0 bases; unmatched junction nucleotides: 3. Germline CDR1 and CDR2: SQVTM and ANQGSEA. The CDR3 DNA follows: TGCAGCGCTAGCGGAAACTCCTACGAGCAGTACTTC. Translated, it gives CSASGNSYEQYF.

The chain is built from TRBV7-3 and TRBJ2-6; D ambiguous. V dropped 0 bases and J dropped 0 bases, with 12 bases sitting between them. There are 18 residues in the CDR3. CDR1 and CDR2 (germline): SGHTA, FQGTGA. The CDR3 sequence: CASSLTPGSSSGANVLTF. In DNA form, the CDR3 reads TGTGCCAGCAGCTTAACTCCCGGCTCGAGCTCTGGGGCCAACGTCCTGACTTTC.

This clone was detected only a few times. The J gene is TRBJ1-5, the V gene TRBV7-9; the match to TRBD1 covers 8 bases. This CDR3 is 16 amino acids long. V lost 1 base to trimming and J lost 6 bases; unmatched junction nucleotides: 8. Germline V lookup: CDR1 SEHNR, CDR2 FQNEAQ (reference sequence). The CDR3: CASSLGTGGRTQPQHF. Written as DNA, the CDR3 is TGTGCCAGCAGCTTAGGAACAGGGGGACGTACTCAGCCCCAGCATTTT. Looking up the rest from reference TRBV7-9 and TRBJ1-5 gives the full variable domain: DTGVSQNPRHKITKRGQNVTFRCDPISEHNRLYWYRQTLGQGPEFLTYFQNEAQLEKSRLLSDRFSAERPKGSFSTLEIQRTEQGDSAMYLCASSLGTGGRTQPQHFGDGTRLSIL.

The chain has TRBV5-5 and TRBJ1-1, with TRBD1 matching over 7 bases. CDR1 and CDR2 (germline): SGHKS, YYEKEE (reference sequence). The J segment lost 3 bases and the V segment lost 4 bases, leaving 6 bases of the junction unmatched. This CDR3 has 14 amino acids. The CDR3 DNA sequence: TGTGCCAGCAGCGGGGGGGACAGATACACTGAAGCTTTCTTT. Translation gives CASSGGDRYTEAFF. Full variable domain (missing parts from reference TRBV5-5 and TRBJ1-1): DAGVTQSPTHLIKTRGQQVTLRCSPISGHKSVSWYQQVLGQGPQFIFQYYEKEERGRGNFPDRFSARQFPNYSSELNVNALLLGDSALYLCASSGGDRYTEAFFGQGTRLTVV.

The chain uses TRBV9 and TRBJ1-5; the D gene is possibly TRBD1 (5 bases). Trimming pared 3 bases from V and 6 bases from J, leaving 13 bases between. The CDR3 loop spans 14 amino acids. In germline, CDR1 is SGDLS, CDR2 YYNGEE. The CDR3, as DNA: TGTGCCAGCAGCGACGGACGGGGGGGTCAGCCCCAGCATTTT. It translates to CASSDGRGGQPQHF.

This chain links TRBV29-1 with TRBJ1-1, with TRBD1 as a possible D gene (6 bases). Germline V lookup: CDR1 SQVTM, CDR2 ANQGSEA. The CDR3 spans 12 residues. V shed 7 bases and J shed 1 base, with 10 bases lying between them. CDR3 protein: CSGSTGNTEAFF. CDR3 in DNA: TGCAGCGGATCGACAGGGAACACTGAAGCTTTCTTT.

This rearrangement joins TRBV28 to TRBJ1-4, with D perhaps matching TRBD1 (5 bases). The germline V and J ends were trimmed by 5 bases and 7 bases, with 11 bases remaining between them. Germline V gene lookup returns CDR1 MDHEN and CDR2 SYDVKM. The CDR3 sequence is 13 residues long. The CDR3 coding sequence is TGTGCCAGCAGTACTCCAGGGACTGAAAAACTGTTTTTT. Protein: CASSTPGTEKLFF.

This clone is termed medium-sized (0.01 to 0.1%). This chain connects TRBV27 to TRBJ1-1; TRBD1 might be the D (6 bases). This CDR3 region has 13 residues. Germline V gene lookup returns CDR1 MNHEY and CDR2 SMNVEV (reference sequence). The ends were cut back, 6 bases at V and 1 base at J, with 9 bases in the middle. The CDR3 DNA is TGTGCCAGCAGCCCCAGGGGGAACACTGAAGCTTTCTTT. Encoded protein: CASSPRGNTEAFF.

The chain is built from TRBV27 and TRBJ2-4; D possibly corresponds to TRBD2 (5 bases). This CDR3 has 15 amino acids. The V and J ends lost 3 bases and 0 bases respectively, with 9 bases between them. The germline gives CDR1 MNHEY, CDR2 SMNVEV (reference sequence). CDR3 sequence reads: CASSLGGLAKNIQYF. The CDR3 region has the DNA TGTGCCAGCAGTTTGGGCGGGTTAGCCAAAAACATTCAGTACTTC.

This clone was seen a handful of times. The V call is TRBV9, the J call TRBJ2-3; 7 nucleotides match TRBD2. CDR3 size: 15 residues. Germline CDR1 reads SGDLS; CDR2 reads YYNGEE. The V gene end was trimmed by 4 bases and the J gene end by 2 bases; junction bases not matched to a gene: 7. CDR3: CASSTGGYTTDTQYF. The CDR3 DNA reads TGTGCCAGCAGCACCGGGGGGTATACCACAGATACGCAGTATTTT. Using reference TRBV9 and TRBJ2-3 for the parts outside the CDR3, the full variable domain is DSGVTQTPKHLITATGQRVTLRCSPRSGDLSVYWYQQSLDQGLQFLIQYYNGEERAKGNILERFSAQQFPDLHSELNLSSLELGDSALYFCASSTGGYTTDTQYFGPGTRLTVL.

The chain couples TRBV7-2 to TRBJ2-1; 9 bases align to TRBD2. There are 16 residues in the CDR3. Per germline, CDR1 SGHTA and CDR2 FQGNSA. J was trimmed by 6 bases and V by 3 bases; bases with no gene match: 9. CDR3 sequence (DNA): TGTGCCAGCAGCTTGGTTGCGGGGGGGCAGATCAATGAGCAGTTCTTC. This codes for CASSLVAGGQINEQFF.

This chain links TRBV5-1 with TRBJ2-1; weak D call: TRBD1 (6 bases). This CDR3 contains 13 residues. Trimming removed 3 bases at V and 4 bases at J, with 8 bases between. The germline V gene has CDR1 SGHRS and CDR2 YFSETQ. CDR3 nucleotide sequence: TGCGCCAGCAGCTCGGACAGTTACAATGAGCAGTTCTTC. The encoded protein is CASSSDSYNEQFF.

The chain is built from TRBV19 and TRBJ2-3; a weak D match, TRBD2 (5 bases). The germline V gene has CDR1 LNHDA and CDR2 SQIVND (reference sequence). The CDR3 is 11 amino acids. V lost 10 bases and J 6 bases, leaving 11 bases between the germline ends. Here the CDR3 reads CATLRGDTQYF. CDR3 nucleotide sequence: TGTGCCACCCTCCGCGGGGATACGCAGTATTTT.

The chain links TRBV2 to TRBJ2-7; 7 nucleotides agree with TRBD1. Trimming at V came to 5 bases and at J to 2 bases, leaving 6 bases not matched to a gene. The CDR3 spans 14 residues. Germline V CDR1 and CDR2: SNHLY, FYNNEI. CDR3 region: CASSLGQVTYEQYF. The CDR3 DNA reads TGTGCCAGCAGTCTCGGACAGGTTACCTACGAGCAGTACTTC.

The rearrangement links TRBV5-5 to TRBJ1-5; 7 nucleotides match TRBD1. CDR3 length equals 15 residues. V trimming: 0 bases; J trimming: 4 bases; junction bases outside the gene matches: 4. CDR1 is SGHKS, CDR2 YYEKEE, per germline (reference sequence). The CDR3: CASSLGQGLNQPQHF. CDR3 in DNA: TGTGCCAGCAGCTTGGGACAGGGTCTGAATCAGCCCCAGCATTTT.

This sequence joins TRBV30 and TRBJ1-1; D unclear. Germline V lookup: CDR1 GTSNPN, CDR2 SVGIG (reference sequence). The CDR3 runs 14 residues. V was trimmed by 6 bases and J by 5 bases, leaving 19 bases between them. CDR3 loop: CACPPGTAGTEAFF. CDR3 nucleotides: TGTGCCTGCCCCCCCGGAACGGCGGGGACTGAAGCTTTCTTT.

The chain uses TRBV30 and TRBJ1-5, with D unclear. Germline V gene data show CDR1 as GTSNPN and CDR2 as SVGIG (reference sequence). CDR3 length equals 15 residues. Trimming took off 2 bases at V and 5 bases at J, with 16 bases between the two ends. The CDR3 nucleotides read TGTGCCTGGAGTATTTGGGGAACACGGGATCAGCCCCAGCATTTT. Translation gives CAWSIWGTRDQPQHF.